These 7 T cell receptor beta chains share one sample of origin, sequenced in a study of OX40 agonist ivuxolimab in advanced cancers. Sequencing used immunoSEQ multiplex PCR; TCRdb keeps in-frame clones, though not all of them. The data show about 100,000 clones, roughly 90% seen once. Sequenced material: CD4+ or CD8+ T cells sorted from blood, taken in a trial of the OX40 agonist ivuxolimab. The receptors here all came from an adult with an advanced solid tumor such as melanoma, head and neck, liver or kidney cancer.

CDR3 bases: TGTGCCTGGAGAGCAGCCCGGGGAACTCGGTCCTACAATGAGCAGTTCTTC. It translates to CAWRAARGTRSYNEQFF. The rearrangement links TRBV30 to TRBJ2-1; D perhaps matches TRBD2 (5 bases). Germline assignment: CDR1 GTSNPN and CDR2 SVGIG (reference sequence). V lost 3 bases to trimming and J lost 1 base, with 19 bases between them. The CDR3 has 17 residues.

The chain couples TRBV28 to TRBJ1-2, with 8 bases identical to TRBD1. The CDR3 contains 15 residues. Germline V gene data show CDR1 as MDHEN and CDR2 as SYDVKM. V lost 6 bases to trimming and J lost 0 bases; unmatched junction nucleotides: 6. The CDR3 here is CASRGQGQANYGYTF. CDR3 bases: TGTGCCAGCAGGGGCCAGGGACAGGCTAACTATGGCTACACCTTC.

This chain connects TRBV18 to TRBJ1-2, with D maybe TRBD1 (6 bases). Germline V CDR1 and CDR2: KGHSH, LQKENI. V was shortened by 2 bases and J by 6 bases, with 16 bases between the two germline ends. The CDR3 is 15 amino acids. CDR3 bases: TGTGCCAGCTCACCAGCCCCTAAAACAGGGAATGGCTACACCTTC. This sequence encodes CASSPAPKTGNGYTF.

This clone was counted a few times. The J gene is TRBJ2-5, the V gene TRBV29-1; D gene unclear. The ends were cut back, 4 bases at V and 8 bases at J, with 14 bases in the middle. Germline CDR1 is SQVTM and CDR2 is ANQGSEA. CDR3 length: 12 residues. The DNA of the CDR3 is TGCAGCGTTGTGAAGGTGGGTTCAACCCAGTACTTC. Translated, it gives CSVVKVGSTQYF.

The V and J genes are TRBV28 and TRBJ2-1, with D hard to call. Between the trimmed V and J ends, which lost 7 bases and 2 bases, there was a span of 12 bases. The CDR3 runs 14 residues. Germline V gene lookup returns CDR1 MDHEN and CDR2 SYDVKM. The CDR3, as DNA: TGTGCCAGCACTTCGGCTGTTACCTACAATGAGCAGTTCTTC. This translates into CASTSAVTYNEQFF. Supplemented by reference TRBV28 and TRBJ2-1, the full variable domain reads DVKVTQSSRYLVKRTGEKVFLECVQDMDHENMFWYRQDPGLGLRLIYFSYDVKMKEKGDIPEGYSVSREKKERFSLILESASTNQTSMYLCASTSAVTYNEQFFGPGTRLTVL.

This chain links TRBV7-3 with TRBJ2-3; TRBD2 is a possible D gene (5 bases). The germline V gene has CDR1 SGHTA and CDR2 FQGTGA. The length of the CDR3 is 14 residues. V shed 4 bases and J shed 6 bases, with 14 bases lying between them. Written as DNA, the CDR3 is TGTGCCAGCAGCTCGAACAATAGAGGGGATACGCAGTATTTT. This gives the protein CASSSNNRGDTQYF. Variable domain in full (rest from reference TRBV7-3 and TRBJ2-3): GAGVSQTPSNKVTEKGKYVELRCDPISGHTALYWYRQSLGQGPEFLIYFQGTGAADDSGLPNDRFFAVRPEGSVSTLKIQRTERGDSAVYLCASSSNNRGDTQYFGPGTRLTVL.

The chain has TRBV4-2 and TRBJ2-5; 7 bases align to TRBD2. The J segment lost 5 bases and the V segment lost 3 bases, leaving 3 bases of the junction unmatched. This CDR3 is 13 amino acids long. Per the germline V gene, CDR1 is LGHNA and CDR2 is YNFKEQ. CDR3 sequence: CASSQGGRETQYF. CDR3 nucleotides: TGTGCCAGCAGCCAGGGAGGGAGGGAGACCCAGTACTTC.